These T cell receptor beta chains were read from a single sample in a study of T cell repertoires in cytomegalovirus infection. TCRdb processed the reads anew with MiXCR; each CDR3 protein has one entry. The sample lists over 100,000 distinct CDR3 sequences; approximately 15% were seen once. Input material: PBMCs. The receptors stem from a human donor in good health (CMV status not recorded). Some clones in this sample may be carry-over from other donors' samples. Each CDR3 is given with its conserved first and last residue. The D gene is left open where the match is weak. Part of the rows lack a size; the others show once, few, many or a class for expanded clones.

j_gene,abundance,v_gene,d_gene,CDR3aa,CDR3nt
TRBJ2-7,.,TRBV20-1,TRBD1,CSARAQGATYEQYF,TGCAGTGCTAGAGCCCAGGGGGCCACGTACGAGCAGTACTTC
TRBJ1-5,many,TRBV7-8,.,CASSQSGGNQPQHF,TGTGCCAGCAGCCAATCGGGCGGGAATCAGCCCCAGCATTTT
TRBJ2-7,.,TRBV28,TRBD2,CASTMRGRWNYEPYF,TGTGCCAGCACCATGCGGGGGAGGTGGAACTACGAGCCGTACTTC
TRBJ2-3,few,TRBV4-2,TRBD2,CASSLWTSGGETDTQYF,TGTGCCAGCAGCCTTTGGACTAGCGGGGGTGAGACAGATACGCAGTATTTT
TRBJ1-4,few,TRBV10-3,TRBD1,CAVTGGPNEKLFF,TGTGCCGTTACAGGGGGCCCTAATGAAAAACTGTTTTTT
TRBJ1-2,.,TRBV6-2/TRBV6-3,.,CASSSSESTINYGYTF,TGTGCCAGCAGTTCGTCGGAGAGCACGATCAACTATGGCTACACCTTC
TRBJ2-3,.,TRBV5-4,TRBD2,CASGARGGGADTQYF,TGTGCCAGCGGCGCACGGGGGGGGGGCGCAGATACGCAGTATTTT
TRBJ2-7,.,TRBV20-1,TRBD2,CSAELAGGWYF,TGCAGTGCGGAACTAGCGGGGGGCTGGTACTTC
TRBJ1-2,.,TRBV2,TRBD1,CASSYGQGRANYGYTF,TGTGCCAGCAGCTACGGACAGGGGAGGGCTAACTATGGCTACACCTTC
TRBJ2-6,few,TRBV7-2,.,CASSLNRGTGANVLTF,TGTGCCAGCAGCTTAAACCGGGGTACTGGGGCCAACGTCCTGACTTTC
TRBJ2-7,.,TRBV28,.,CASSRPGFDYEQYF,TGTGCCAGCAGCCGTCCGGGATTCGACTACGAGCAGTACTTC
TRBJ1-1,few,TRBV6-6,.,CASTYRTDTAEAFF,TGTGCCAGCACCTATAGGACAGACACCGCCGAAGCTTTCTTT